The text below deals with one T cell receptor beta chain. The antigen is unknown. This specimen comes from a study of shared clonotypes between healthy human individuals. Study as a whole: Donor composition was two women and three men, aged 18 to 49.

Clones were sequenced by immunoSEQ multiplex PCR, and TCRdb holds only the in-frame ones, with some missing. The table lists millions of clones, around 96% of them singletons. Selected positively for CCR7 and CD45RO-negative, naive CD8 cells excluded terminally differentiated effector memory CD45RA+ cells. CDR3 length equals 14 residues. V lost 7 bases to trimming and J lost 5 bases; unmatched junction nucleotides: 8. CDR1 and CDR2 (germline): MNHEY, SVGAGI. Study results and caveats: The study found lower generation probabilities in non-shared clonotypes than in those shared by all four donors.

This chain connects TRBV6-5 to TRBJ2-7, with TRBD2 matching over 10 bases. What was sequenced was naive CD8+ T cells sorted from blood. This receptor was identified in a man between 18 and 35 years old in good health. In DNA form, the CDR3 reads TGTGCCAGCATTCAGACTAGCGGGCACGACGAGCAGTACTTC. Residues: CASIQTSGHDEQYF.